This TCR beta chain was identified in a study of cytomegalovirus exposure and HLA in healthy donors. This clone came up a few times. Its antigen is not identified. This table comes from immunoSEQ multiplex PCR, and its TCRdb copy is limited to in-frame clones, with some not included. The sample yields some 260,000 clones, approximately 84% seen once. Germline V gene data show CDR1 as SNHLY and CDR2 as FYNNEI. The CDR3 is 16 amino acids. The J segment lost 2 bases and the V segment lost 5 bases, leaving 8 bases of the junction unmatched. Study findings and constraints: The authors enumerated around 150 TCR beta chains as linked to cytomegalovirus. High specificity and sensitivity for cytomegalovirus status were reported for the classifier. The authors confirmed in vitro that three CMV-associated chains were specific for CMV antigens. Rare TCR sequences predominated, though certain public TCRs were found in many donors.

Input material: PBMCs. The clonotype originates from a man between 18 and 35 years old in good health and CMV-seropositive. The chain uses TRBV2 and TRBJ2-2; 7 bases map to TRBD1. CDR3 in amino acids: CASSPDRTLNTGELFF. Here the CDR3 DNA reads TGTGCCAGCAGTCCGGACAGGACCCTAAACACCGGGGAGCTGTTTTTT.